This TCR delta chain originates from a study of gamma-delta chains in newborns, infants, children. Study summary: Microbial exposure reportedly drives polyclonal innate γδ T cell expansion after birth.

TCRdb re-processed the reads via CATT. The sample has 10,000 to 13,000 delta-chain clones, 8.5% to 9.5% seen once. This clone was observed a few times. The CDR3 totals 19 residues. The germline gives CDR1 TSWWSYY, CDR2 QGS. Trimming removed 0 bases at V and 6 bases at J, with 26 bases between. The chain joins TRDV1 to TRDJ1, with D perhaps matching TRDD2 or TRDD3 (6 bases each). This clonotype was obtained from a child who was a newborn, infant or young child, either healthy, febrile or measles-vaccinated (not recorded which). The sequencing sample was made of blood. The CDR3 protein is CALGELYRFPKSLGHKLIF. CDR3 sequence (DNA): TGTGCTCTTGGGGAACTCTATAGGTTTCCTAAGTCCCTGGGGCATAAACTCATCTTT.